This TCR beta chain stems from a study of cytomegalovirus exposure and HLA in healthy donors. Use of 60 Vbeta and 13 Jbeta primers characterized the PCR. TCRdb's table, derived via immunoSEQ multiplex PCR, lists solely in-frame clones and lacks some. This table has under 150,000 clones, about four fifths appearing once. Germline values: CDR1 SQVTM, CDR2 ANQGSEA. The junction had 10 bases not matched to a gene; V was cut back by 0 bases and J by 2 bases. CDR3 length: 16 amino acids. The gene calls are TRBV29-1 and TRBJ2-7, with 7 bases identical to TRBD1. Source material: PBMCs. This receptor was taken from a male donor in good health and CMV-seronegative. The CDR3 region is CSVEDRDSRGAYEQYF. The CDR3 DNA reads as TGCAGCGTTGAAGATCGGGACAGTCGAGGGGCCTACGAGCAGTACTTC.